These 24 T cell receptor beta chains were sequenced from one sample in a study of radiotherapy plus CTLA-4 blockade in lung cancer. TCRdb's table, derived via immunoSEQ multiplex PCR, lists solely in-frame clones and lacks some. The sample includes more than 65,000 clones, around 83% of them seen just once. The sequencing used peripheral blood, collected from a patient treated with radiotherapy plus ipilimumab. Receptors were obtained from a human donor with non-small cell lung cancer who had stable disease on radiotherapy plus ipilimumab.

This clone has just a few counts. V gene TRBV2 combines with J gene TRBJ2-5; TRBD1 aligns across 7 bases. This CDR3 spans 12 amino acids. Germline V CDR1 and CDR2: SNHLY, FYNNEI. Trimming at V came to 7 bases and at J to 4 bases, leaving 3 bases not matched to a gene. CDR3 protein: CASIGQAETQYF. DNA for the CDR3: TGTGCCAGCATTGGACAGGCAGAGACCCAGTACTTC.

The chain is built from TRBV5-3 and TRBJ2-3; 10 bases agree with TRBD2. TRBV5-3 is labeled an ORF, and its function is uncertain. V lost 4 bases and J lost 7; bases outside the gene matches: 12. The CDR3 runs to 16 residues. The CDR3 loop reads CARSPIWSGRANTQYF. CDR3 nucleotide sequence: TGTGCCAGAAGCCCTATCTGGAGCGGGAGGGCAAATACGCAGTATTTT.

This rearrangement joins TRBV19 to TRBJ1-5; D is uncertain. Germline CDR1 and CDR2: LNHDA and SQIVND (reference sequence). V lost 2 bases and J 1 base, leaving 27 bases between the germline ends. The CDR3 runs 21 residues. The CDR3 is CASSIRRQGLLPNRSNQPQHF. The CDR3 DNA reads TGTGCCAGTAGTATAAGGAGGCAAGGGTTATTACCTAATAGAAGCAATCAGCCCCAGCATTTT.

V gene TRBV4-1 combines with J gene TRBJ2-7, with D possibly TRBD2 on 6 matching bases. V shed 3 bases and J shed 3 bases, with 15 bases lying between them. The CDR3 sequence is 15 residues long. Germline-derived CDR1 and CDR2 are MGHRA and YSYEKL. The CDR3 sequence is CASSQSSGSFYEQYF. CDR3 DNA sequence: TGCGCCAGCAGCCAGAGCAGCGGGTCATTCTACGAGCAGTACTTC.

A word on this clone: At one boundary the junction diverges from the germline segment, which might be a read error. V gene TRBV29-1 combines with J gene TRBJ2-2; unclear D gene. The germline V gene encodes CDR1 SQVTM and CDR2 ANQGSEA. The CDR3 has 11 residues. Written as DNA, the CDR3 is TGCAGCGTTCAAGACACCGGGGAGCTGTTTTTT. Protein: CSVQDTGELFF.

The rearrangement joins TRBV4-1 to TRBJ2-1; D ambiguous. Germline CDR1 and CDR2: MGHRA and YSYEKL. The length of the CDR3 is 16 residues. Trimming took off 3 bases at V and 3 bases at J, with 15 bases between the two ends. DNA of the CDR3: TGCGCCAGCAGCCACCCCGATACCGTCCTCTACAATGAGCAGTTCTTC. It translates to CASSHPDTVLYNEQFF.

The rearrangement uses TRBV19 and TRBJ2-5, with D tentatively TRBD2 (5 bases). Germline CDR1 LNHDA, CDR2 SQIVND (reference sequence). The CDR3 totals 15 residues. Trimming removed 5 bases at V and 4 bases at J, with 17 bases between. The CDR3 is CASSPLGGVPETQYF. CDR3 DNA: TGTGCCAGTAGTCCTCTTGGAGGTGTCCCAGAGACCCAGTACTTC.

The CDR3 spells CASSFTRNGPDTQYF. The CDR3 DNA sequence: TGTGCCAGCAGCTTTACCCGGAACGGCCCGGATACGCAGTATTTT. J is TRBJ2-3 and V is TRBV11-2; unclear D gene. The germline V gene encodes CDR1 SGHAT and CDR2 FQNNGV. V lost 3 bases, J lost 6 bases, and 16 bases lay in between. CDR3 length equals 15 residues.

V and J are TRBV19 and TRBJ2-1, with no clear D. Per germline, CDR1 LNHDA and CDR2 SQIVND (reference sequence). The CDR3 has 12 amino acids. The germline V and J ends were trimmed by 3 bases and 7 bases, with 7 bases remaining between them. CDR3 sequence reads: CASSMWLNEQFF. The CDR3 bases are TGTGCCAGTAGTATGTGGCTAAATGAGCAGTTCTTC.

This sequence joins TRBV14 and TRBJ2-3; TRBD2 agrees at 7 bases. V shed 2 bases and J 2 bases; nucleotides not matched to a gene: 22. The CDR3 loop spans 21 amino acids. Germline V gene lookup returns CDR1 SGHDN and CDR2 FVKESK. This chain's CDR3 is CASSQTNPPAGHGGVTDTQYF. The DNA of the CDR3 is TGTGCCAGCAGCCAAACAAATCCACCGGCCGGCCATGGGGGGGTCACAGATACGCAGTATTTT.

CDR3 residues: CASSLDGRGNTEAFF. The DNA of the CDR3 is TGTGCCAGCAGCTTAGATGGACGGGGGAACACTGAAGCTTTCTTT. The V and J genes are TRBV7-8 and TRBJ1-1; D is undetermined. The CDR3 is 15 residues long. The V gene's germline CDR1 is SGHVS and CDR2 FQNEAQ. Trimming took 1 base from V and 1 from J, leaving 10 bases between them.

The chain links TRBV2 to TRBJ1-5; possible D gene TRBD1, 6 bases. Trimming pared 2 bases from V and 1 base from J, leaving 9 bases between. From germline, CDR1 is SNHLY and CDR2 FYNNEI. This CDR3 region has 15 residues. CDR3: CASSEQGISNQPQHF. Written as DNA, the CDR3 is TGTGCCAGCAGTGAACAGGGGATAAGCAATCAGCCCCAGCATTTT. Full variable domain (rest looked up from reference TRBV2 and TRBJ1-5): EPEVTQTPSHQVTQMGQEVILRCVPISNHLYFYWYRQILGQKVEFLVSFYNNEISEKSEIFDDQFSVERPDGSNFTLKIRSTKLEDSAMYFCASSEQGISNQPQHFGDGTRLSIL.

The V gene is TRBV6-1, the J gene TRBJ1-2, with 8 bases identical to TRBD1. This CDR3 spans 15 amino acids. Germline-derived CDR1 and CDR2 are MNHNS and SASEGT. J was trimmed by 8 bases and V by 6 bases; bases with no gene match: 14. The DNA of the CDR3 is TGTGCCAGCAGCGATCGCAGGGGGCGGGAAGACGGCTACACCTTC. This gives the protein CASSDRRGREDGYTF.

In DNA, the CDR3 is TGCGCCAGCAGTATTCCGGGACGCCCCCATGAGCAGTTCTTC. This translates into CASSIPGRPHEQFF. The V call is TRBV10-1, the J call TRBJ2-1; D may correspond to TRBD1 or TRBD2 (5 bases each). The V and J ends lost 5 bases and 8 bases respectively, with 16 bases between them. Germline CDR1 is WNHNN and CDR2 is SYGVQD (reference sequence). The CDR3 extends over 14 amino acids.

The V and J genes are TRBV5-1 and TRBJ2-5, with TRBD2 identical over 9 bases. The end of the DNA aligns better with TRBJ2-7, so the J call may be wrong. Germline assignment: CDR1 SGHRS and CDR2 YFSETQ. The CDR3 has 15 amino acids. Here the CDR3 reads CASRRLAESSYEQYF. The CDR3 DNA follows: TGCGCCAGCAGGCGACTAGCGGAAAGCTCCTACGAGCAGTACTTC.

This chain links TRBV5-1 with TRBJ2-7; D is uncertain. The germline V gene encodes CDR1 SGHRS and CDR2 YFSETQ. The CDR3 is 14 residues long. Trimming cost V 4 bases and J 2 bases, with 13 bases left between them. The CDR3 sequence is CASSGLGHTYEQYF. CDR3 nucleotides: TGCGCCAGCAGCGGGCTAGGCCACACCTACGAGCAGTACTTC.

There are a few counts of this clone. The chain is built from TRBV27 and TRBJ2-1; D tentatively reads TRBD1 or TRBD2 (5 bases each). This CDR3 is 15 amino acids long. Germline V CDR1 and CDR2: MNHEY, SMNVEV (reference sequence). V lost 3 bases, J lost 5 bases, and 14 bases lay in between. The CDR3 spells CASSFWGPSNNEQFF. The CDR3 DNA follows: TGTGCCAGCAGTTTTTGGGGACCGTCTAACAATGAGCAGTTCTTC.

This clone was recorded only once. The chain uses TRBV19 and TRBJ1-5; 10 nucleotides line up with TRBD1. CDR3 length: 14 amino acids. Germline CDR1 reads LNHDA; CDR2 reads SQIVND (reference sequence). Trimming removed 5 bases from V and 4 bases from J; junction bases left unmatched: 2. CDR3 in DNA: TGTGCCAGTAGTGGGGGACAGGGGAATCAGCCCCAGCATTTT. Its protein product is CASSGGQGNQPQHF.

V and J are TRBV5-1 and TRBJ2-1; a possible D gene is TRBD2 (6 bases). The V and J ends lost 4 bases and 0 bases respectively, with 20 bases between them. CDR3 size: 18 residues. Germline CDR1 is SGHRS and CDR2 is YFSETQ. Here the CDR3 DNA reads TGCGCCAGCAGCGCCCCGGGGGTGAGACAGAGCTCCTACAATGAGCAGTTCTTC. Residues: CASSAPGVRQSSYNEQFF.

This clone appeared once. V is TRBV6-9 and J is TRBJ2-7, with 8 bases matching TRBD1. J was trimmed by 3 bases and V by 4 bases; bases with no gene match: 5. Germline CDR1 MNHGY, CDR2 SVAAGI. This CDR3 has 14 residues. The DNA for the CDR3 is TGTGCCAGCAGTTGGACAGGGAACAACTACGAGCAGTACTTC. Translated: CASSWTGNNYEQYF.

Written as DNA, the CDR3 is TGTGCCAGCAGCTTTCACAGGGAGGTAAAATTCCCCCAGCATTTT. This gives the protein CASSFHREVKFPQHF. The J gene is TRBJ1-5, the V gene TRBV7-8; D perhaps matches TRBD1 (6 bases). The CDR3 runs to 15 residues. Trimming took 3 bases from V and 10 from J, leaving 19 bases between them. Per germline, CDR1 SGHVS and CDR2 FQNEAQ.

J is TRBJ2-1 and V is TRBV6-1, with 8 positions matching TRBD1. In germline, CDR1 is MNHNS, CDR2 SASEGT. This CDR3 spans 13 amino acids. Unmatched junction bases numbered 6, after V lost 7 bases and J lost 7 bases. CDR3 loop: CASTKTGVNEQFF. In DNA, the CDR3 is TGTGCCAGCACTAAGACAGGGGTGAATGAGCAGTTCTTC.

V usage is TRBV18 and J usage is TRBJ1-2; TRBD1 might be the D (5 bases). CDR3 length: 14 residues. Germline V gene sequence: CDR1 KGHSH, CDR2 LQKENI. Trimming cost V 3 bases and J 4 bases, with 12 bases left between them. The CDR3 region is CASSPVGLGYGYTF. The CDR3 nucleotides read TGTGCCAGCTCACCCGTGGGACTAGGCTATGGCTACACCTTC.

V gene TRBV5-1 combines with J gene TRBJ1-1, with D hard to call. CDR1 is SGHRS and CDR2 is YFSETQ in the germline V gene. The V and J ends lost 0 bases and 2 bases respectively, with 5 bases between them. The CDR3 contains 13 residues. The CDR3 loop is CASSLVANTEAFF. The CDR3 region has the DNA TGCGCCAGCAGCTTGGTGGCAAACACTGAAGCTTTCTTT.